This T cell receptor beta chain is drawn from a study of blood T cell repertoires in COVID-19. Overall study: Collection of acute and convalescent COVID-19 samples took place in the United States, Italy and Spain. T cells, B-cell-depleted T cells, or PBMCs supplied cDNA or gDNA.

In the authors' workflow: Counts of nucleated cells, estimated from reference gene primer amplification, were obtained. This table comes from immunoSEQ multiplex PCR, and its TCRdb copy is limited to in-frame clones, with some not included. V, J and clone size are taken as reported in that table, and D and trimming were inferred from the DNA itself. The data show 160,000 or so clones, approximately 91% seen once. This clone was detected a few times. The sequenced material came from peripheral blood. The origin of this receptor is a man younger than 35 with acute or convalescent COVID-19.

CDR3: CAITSTGSQDYGYTF. Written as DNA, the CDR3 is TGTGCCATCACCTCGACAGGGTCGCAAGACTATGGCTACACCTTC. This rearrangement joins TRBV10-3 to TRBJ1-2, with 7 bases matching TRBD1. The CDR3 has 15 residues. Germline V gene lookup returns CDR1 ENHRY and CDR2 SYGVKD. V lost 7 bases, J lost 3 bases, and 11 bases stayed unmatched.